Listed here are 24 T cell receptor beta chains from one sample, sequenced in a study of OX40 agonist ivuxolimab in advanced cancers. Profiled with immunoSEQ multiplex PCR; TCRdb holds only in-frame clones, not every one. The table lists approximately 74,000 clones, 80% to 95% of them singletons, with around 0.5% in the top ten. Sequenced material: CD4+ or CD8+ T cells sorted from blood, taken in a trial of the OX40 agonist ivuxolimab. The receptors come from an adult with an advanced solid tumor such as melanoma, head and neck, liver or kidney cancer.

CDR3 DNA sequence: TGTGCCAGCAGTGTAAATCGGTTGGAGACCCAGTACTTC. Translated, it gives CASSVNRLETQYF. The chain is built from TRBV2 and TRBJ2-5; D gene unclear. The CDR3 covers 13 residues. CDR1 SNHLY and CDR2 FYNNEI come from the germline V gene. V gave up 4 bases and J gave up 5 bases, with 11 bases separating them.

J is TRBJ2-1 and V is TRBV7-3, with D possibly matching TRBD2 (6 bases). The CDR3 totals 17 residues. The V gene lost 1 base and the J gene lost 4 bases, with 17 bases spanning the gap. Germline V gives CDR1 SGHTA, CDR2 FQGTGA. In nucleotides, the CDR3 is TGTGCCAGCAGCTTAAGTAAAGGGGACTTCAAATACAATGAGCAGTTCTTC. Protein product: CASSLSKGDFKYNEQFF.

In nucleotides, the CDR3 is TGTGCCAGCAGCTTAGCCGGGACAGGGGGCTTCGAGACCCAGTACTTC. Translated, it gives CASSLAGTGGFETQYF. The genes are TRBV7-9 and TRBJ2-5, with 12 bases that match TRBD1. The V segment lost 0 bases and the J segment 5 bases; nucleotides outside the gene matches: 4. This CDR3 contains 16 residues. Germline V gene lookup returns CDR1 SEHNR and CDR2 FQNEAQ (reference sequence).

V usage is TRBV6-6 and J usage is TRBJ2-7, with TRBD1 matching 8 bases. The CDR3 runs 15 residues. V dropped 5 bases and J dropped 3; count of bases not matched to a gene: 9. CDR1 and CDR2 (germline): MNHNY, SVGAGI (reference sequence). CDR3 amino acids: CASSRTGSIGYEQYF. The CDR3 DNA follows: TGTGCCAGCAGTCGGACAGGGTCAATAGGCTACGAGCAGTACTTC.

The chain couples TRBV9 to TRBJ1-3; TRBD1 is a possible D gene (5 bases). There are 17 residues in the CDR3. Trimming took 0 bases from V and 4 from J, leaving 17 bases between them. The germline V gene has CDR1 SGDLS and CDR2 YYNGEE. CDR3 sequence: CASSVGTGTEDGNTIYF. CDR3 in DNA: TGTGCCAGCAGCGTAGGTACCGGGACGGAAGACGGAAACACCATATATTTT.

The chain is built from TRBV7-2 and TRBJ1-4; the D gene is possibly TRBD1 (5 bases). Trimming pared 5 bases from V and 6 bases from J, leaving 16 bases between. Germline V gives CDR1 SGHTA, CDR2 FQGNSA. This CDR3 spans 15 amino acids. The CDR3 reads CASSQGLNFDEKLFF. The CDR3, as DNA: TGTGCCAGCAGCCAGGGTCTGAATTTTGATGAAAAACTGTTTTTT.

This sequence joins TRBV4-1 and TRBJ2-1, with a tentative D call TRBD1 (5 bases). This CDR3 has 18 amino acids. V dropped 1 base and J dropped 2 bases, with 18 bases sitting between them. The germline V gene has CDR1 MGHRA and CDR2 YSYEKL. Here the CDR3 reads CASSQGGWGRSPYNEQFF. DNA for the CDR3: TGCGCCAGCAGCCAAGGAGGATGGGGCCGCAGTCCCTACAATGAGCAGTTCTTC.

This rearrangement joins TRBV7-9 to TRBJ1-4, with 9 bases lining up with TRBD1. The CDR3 is 15 residues long. Germline trimming cut 2 bases from V and 7 bases from J; bases unmatched to any gene: 5. Germline CDR1 reads SEHNR; CDR2 reads FQNEAQ (reference sequence). CDR3 protein: CASSLRGQGGEKLFF. CDR3 nucleotides: TGTGCCAGCAGCTTAAGGGGACAGGGTGGTGAAAAACTGTTTTTT.

V and J are TRBV7-3 and TRBJ2-3; unclear D gene. Looked up from germline, CDR1 is SGHTA and CDR2 is FQGTGA. The CDR3 is 12 residues long. With 2 bases removed from V and 3 bases from J, the gap between germline ends came to 3 bases. CDR3 coding DNA: TGTGCCAGCAGCTTAGGGACAGATACGCAGTATTTT. It yields the protein CASSLGTDTQYF.

This chain connects TRBV19 to TRBJ2-7; D is possibly TRBD1 (7 bases). Trimming removed 7 bases from V and 2 bases from J, with 24 bases in between. The germline CDR1 and CDR2 sequences are LNHDA and SQIVND (reference sequence). This CDR3 is built from 17 residues. CDR3 nucleotides: TGTGCCAGTAATTTCCGAGGCAGGGGGGATGGAGCCTACGAGCAGTACTTC. Amino acid sequence: CASNFRGRGDGAYEQYF.

This clone is judged medium-sized. This chain's CDR3 is CASSRQGNYGYTF. In DNA, the CDR3 is TGTGCCAGTAGTAGACAGGGAAACTATGGCTACACCTTC. The chain recombines TRBV19 with TRBJ1-2, with TRBD1 matching over 7 bases. The CDR3 extends over 13 amino acids. V lost 4 bases and J lost 2; bases outside the gene matches: 1. The germline V gene has CDR1 LNHDA and CDR2 SQIVND (reference sequence). Looking up the rest from reference TRBV19 and TRBJ1-2 gives the full variable domain: DGGITQSPKYLFRKEGQNVTLSCEQNLNHDAMYWYRQDPGQGLRLIYYSQIVNDFQKGDIAEGYSVSREKKESFPLTVTSAQKNPTAFYLCASSRQGNYGYTFGSGTRLTVV.

The V gene is TRBV28, the J gene TRBJ1-4; 7 nucleotides agree with TRBD1. The V and J ends lost 2 bases and 0 bases, in that order; junction bases with no gene match: 6. The germline V gene encodes CDR1 MDHEN and CDR2 SYDVKM. The CDR3 has 17 residues. In DNA, the CDR3 is TGTGCCAGCAGTTTACTCCGAGGACAGGCAACTAATGAAAAACTGTTTTTT. It specifies CASSLLRGQATNEKLFF.

The V and J genes are TRBV5-1 and TRBJ2-3; TRBD2 aligns across 11 bases. V lost 3 bases to trimming and J lost 4 bases; unmatched junction nucleotides: 1. Germline CDR1 and CDR2: SGHRS and YFSETQ. The CDR3 length is 14 residues. CDR3 sequence: CASSSGLAADTQYF. The CDR3 bases are TGCGCCAGCAGCTCGGGACTAGCGGCAGATACGCAGTATTTT.

The chain uses TRBV19 and TRBJ1-2, with 7 nucleotides matching TRBD1. Germline CDR1 is LNHDA and CDR2 is SQIVND (reference sequence). There are 14 residues in the CDR3. The V and J ends lost 3 bases and 7 bases, in that order; junction bases with no gene match: 8. CDR3 region: CASSMQGEFRGYTF. The CDR3, as DNA: TGTGCCAGTAGTATGCAGGGGGAGTTCCGTGGCTACACCTTC.

The V call is TRBV15, the J call TRBJ2-3; D not resolved. Per germline, CDR1 LNHNV and CDR2 YYDKDF (reference sequence). The CDR3 loop spans 14 amino acids. Between the trimmed V and J ends, which lost 0 bases and 3 bases, there was a span of 7 bases. For the CDR3, the DNA is TGTGCCACCAGCAGAGATCGGGCGACAGATACGCAGTATTTT. Translated, it gives CATSRDRATDTQYF.

With regard to this clone: This specimen includes other DNA sequences encoding the same CDR3. The genes are TRBV18 and TRBJ2-7; a possible D gene is TRBD1 (6 bases). V gave up 3 bases and J gave up 3 bases, with 9 bases separating them. The germline CDR1 and CDR2 sequences are KGHSH and LQKENI. CDR3 length: 13 amino acids. CDR3 sequence (DNA): TGTGCCAGCTCACCTGGACAGTACTACGAGCAGTACTTC. Its translation: CASSPGQYYEQYF.

The CDR3 DNA reads TGTGCCATCAGTGACAGCGCAGTTACTAACACTGAAGCTTTCTTT. Protein product: CAISDSAVTNTEAFF. The rearrangement uses TRBV10-3 and TRBJ1-1; D unresolved. The V end lost 3 bases, the J end lost 2 bases, and 13 bases lay between the germline ends. Germline CDR1 and CDR2: ENHRY and SYGVKD. The CDR3 is 15 amino acids.

This chain uses TRBV5-6 with TRBJ2-1; 7 positions match TRBD2. Germline CDR1 SGHDT, CDR2 YYEEEE. The CDR3 loop spans 11 amino acids. The J segment lost 12 bases and the V segment lost 4 bases, leaving 4 bases of the junction unmatched. For the CDR3, the DNA is TGTGCCAGCAGCATTACTAGCGTGCAGTTCTTC. This encodes CASSITSVQFF.

The chain's CDR3 is CASSLALDRPDTQYF. The CDR3 region has the DNA TGTGCCAGCAGCTTGGCCTTAGATCGGCCAGATACGCAGTATTTT. The chain has TRBV5-4 and TRBJ2-3; D unresolved. The CDR3 spans 15 residues. The germline V gene has CDR1 SGHNT and CDR2 YYREEE (reference sequence). Trimming took 0 bases from V and 4 from J, leaving 12 bases between them.

The chain combines TRBV6-5 with TRBJ1-2; 7 positions match TRBD1. The CDR3 extends over 15 amino acids. V was pared by 2 bases and J by 4 bases, with 7 bases of the junction left unmatched. Germline V CDR1 and CDR2: MNHEY, SVGAGI. The CDR3 is CASSYRFDRAYGYTF. The CDR3 region has the DNA TGTGCCAGCAGTTACCGTTTCGACAGGGCCTATGGCTACACCTTC.

The chain links TRBV15 to TRBJ1-5; D not resolved. The V gene's germline CDR1 is LNHNV and CDR2 YYDKDF (reference sequence). Trimming removed 5 bases from V and 9 bases from J, with 14 bases in between. This CDR3 has 13 amino acids. The CDR3 sequence is CATSPSGLGPQHF. The DNA for the CDR3 is TGTGCCACCAGCCCGAGCGGGCTAGGGCCCCAGCATTTT.

The CDR3 nucleotides are TGTGCCACCCGCTACGATGATAATTCACCCCTCCACTTT. This encodes CATRYDDNSPLHF. The chain combines TRBV10-3 with TRBJ1-6, with D unresolved. The CDR3 consists of 13 residues. In germline, CDR1 is ENHRY, CDR2 SYGVKD. Trimming pared 10 bases from V and 5 bases from J, leaving 12 bases between.

A remark on this clone: Germline and junction disagree at one end, which may indicate a read error. This chain links TRBV2 with TRBJ2-3, with 7 nucleotides matching TRBD2. The CDR3 contains 15 residues. Germline V gene sequence: CDR1 SNHLY, CDR2 FYNNEI. The CDR3 loop is CANSDLGSGTDTQYF. The CDR3 region has the DNA TGTGCCAACAGTGATTTAGGTAGCGGGACAGATACGCAGTATTTT.

The J gene is TRBJ1-5, the V gene TRBV29-1; D is unresolved. Per germline, CDR1 SQVTM and CDR2 ANQGSEA. Trimming took 4 bases from V and 3 from J, leaving 10 bases between them. This CDR3 is 13 amino acids long. CDR3 loop: CSVARAANQPQHF. The CDR3 nucleotides read TGCAGCGTTGCCCGGGCAGCCAATCAGCCCCAGCATTTT.